Sequencing of this T cell receptor beta chain was carried out in a study of high-grade serous ovarian cancer treatment subgroups. Trimming stripped 5 bases from V and 5 bases from J, with 12 bases between. The CDR3 totals 13 residues. CDR1 SGHNT and CDR2 YYREEE come from the germline V gene (reference sequence). The tumor samples were collected prior to definitive surgery or chemotherapy. Here immunoSEQ multiplex PCR was the method, and the copy in TCRdb shows in-frame clones only, minus some. The table shows some 4,400 clones, with roughly three quarters occurring only once. Sequences were obtained from tumor tissue. The rearrangement joins TRBV5-4 to TRBJ2-3; tentatively, D is TRBD1 or TRBD2 (6 bases each). This sequence originates from a human donor with high-grade serous ovarian cancer. The CDR3 spells CASREGGRDTQYF. CDR3 nucleotide sequence: TGTGCCAGCAGAGAGGGGGGCAGAGATACGCAGTATTTT.